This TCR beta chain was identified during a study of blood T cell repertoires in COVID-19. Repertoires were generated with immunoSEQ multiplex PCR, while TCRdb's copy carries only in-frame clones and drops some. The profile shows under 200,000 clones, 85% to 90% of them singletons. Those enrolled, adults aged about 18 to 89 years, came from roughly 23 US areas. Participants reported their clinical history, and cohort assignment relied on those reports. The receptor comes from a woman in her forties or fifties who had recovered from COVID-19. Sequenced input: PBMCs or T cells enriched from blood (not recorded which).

The CDR3 loop is CASSSGGGNRYEQYF. The CDR3 nucleotides are TGCGCCAGCAGCTCCGGAGGGGGCAACAGGTACGAGCAGTACTTC. The chain employs TRBV5-1 and TRBJ2-7, with D possibly matching TRBD1 (7 bases). The CDR3 consists of 15 residues. Germline values: CDR1 SGHRS, CDR2 YFSETQ. Trimming pared 3 bases from V and 4 bases from J, leaving 17 bases between.